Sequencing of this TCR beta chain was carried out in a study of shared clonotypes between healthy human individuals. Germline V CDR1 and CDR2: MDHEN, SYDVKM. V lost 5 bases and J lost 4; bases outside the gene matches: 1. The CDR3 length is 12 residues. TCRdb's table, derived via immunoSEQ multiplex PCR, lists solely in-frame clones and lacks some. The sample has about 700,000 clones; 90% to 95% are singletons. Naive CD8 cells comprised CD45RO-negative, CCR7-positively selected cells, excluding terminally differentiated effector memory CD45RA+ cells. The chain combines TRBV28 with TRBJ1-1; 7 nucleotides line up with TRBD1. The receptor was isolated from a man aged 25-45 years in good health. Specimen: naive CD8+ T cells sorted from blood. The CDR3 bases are TGTGCCAGCAGTGCAGGGGGCACTGAAGCTTTCTTT. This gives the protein CASSAGGTEAFF.